This T cell receptor beta chain originates from a study of T-cell memory formation after mild COVID-19. This clonotype was picked up many times. A junction end diverges from the germline sequence, so it may reflect a read error. 5'RACE with constant-segment primers yielded barcoded, UMI-tagged TCR alpha and TCR beta cDNA libraries. TCRdb re-derived calls from the 5' RACE reads in MiXCR, one entry per CDR3 protein. The data hold about 400,000 distinct CDR3 sequences, with about a sixth observed a single time. The CDR3 extends over 13 amino acids. CDR1 and CDR2 (germline): SEHNR, FQNEAQ (reference sequence).

The TCR originated in a man between 18 and 35 years old who had mild COVID-19 (a few samples of this study predate the infection). Cell type and time point are not known. Source material: PBMCs or a T cell subset sorted from them (not recorded which). The chain is built from TRBV7-9 and TRBJ1-1; possible D gene TRBD1, 6 bases. CDR3 residues: CASSLEGGTEAFF. The CDR3 region has the DNA TGTGCCAGCAGTTTAGAAGGGGGCACTGAAGCTTTCTTT.